This entry lists 9 T cell receptor beta chains sequenced from one sample in a study of blood T cell repertoires in COVID-19. Some clones are missing from TCRdb's copy, which holds only in-frame ones; the method was immunoSEQ multiplex PCR. In the table there are 140,000 to 150,000 clones, 79% of which are singletons. The sample comprised peripheral blood. Receptors originate from a man in his forties or fifties with active or convalescent COVID-19.

This chain joins TRBV21-1 and TRBJ2-4; the table gives TRBD1 as D, unverified against the DNA. TRBV21-1 is flagged as a pseudogene. The CDR3 is 22 residues long. CDR3 sequence (DNA): TGTGCCAGCAGCAAAGAGCGGGGGGCAGGGACAGGGGCTTCTCTAGCCAAAAACATTCAGTACTTC. Residues: CASSKERGAGTGASLAKNIQYF.

This clone was detected only once. The genes are TRBV29-1 and TRBJ2-3; 12 bases map to TRBD1. The V and J ends lost 7 bases and 6 bases, in that order; junction bases with no gene match: 5. Germline assignment: CDR1 SQVTM and CDR2 ANQGSEA. The CDR3 length is 13 residues. In DNA form, the CDR3 reads TGCAGCGCAGTAGGGACAGGGGGCGATACGCAGTATTTT. Protein sequence: CSAVGTGGDTQYF.

The CDR3 nucleotides are TGCGCCAGCAGTATACTCCGGGACAGGGTTCAGCCCCAGCATTTT. It is translated as CASSILRDRVQPQHF. This chain joins TRBV10-1 and TRBJ1-5; TRBD1 matches at 9 bases. Germline V lookup: CDR1 WNHNN, CDR2 SYGVQD (reference sequence). CDR3 length: 15 residues. J lost 6 bases, V lost 5 bases, and 8 bases had no gene match.

The chain uses TRBV7-9 and TRBJ2-7, with D possibly matching TRBD2 (6 bases). The CDR3 has 14 amino acids. Trimming took off 4 bases at V and 0 bases at J, with 10 bases between the two ends. CDR1 is SEHNR and CDR2 is FQNEAQ in the germline V gene (reference sequence). The CDR3 reads CASSWDGSSYEQYF. The CDR3 DNA is TGTGCCAGCAGCTGGGACGGGAGCTCCTACGAGCAGTACTTC.

Here the CDR3 reads CASSLDYGSGTGELFF. The DNA for the CDR3 is TGTGCCAGCAGCTTGGATTACGGGAGTGGGACCGGGGAGCTGTTTTTT. The chain links TRBV5-5 to TRBJ2-2; weak D call: TRBD2 (6 bases). The CDR3 totals 16 residues. Germline V CDR1 and CDR2: SGHKS, YYEKEE (reference sequence). V was pared by 0 bases and J by 5 bases, with 14 bases between.

The chain recombines TRBV11-2 with TRBJ2-7, with D possibly being TRBD1 (8 bases). The V and J ends lost 4 bases and 5 bases respectively, with 12 bases between them. The CDR3 consists of 13 residues. Germline CDR1 reads SGHAT; CDR2 reads FQNNGV. This CDR3 is CASSYTGGDEQYF. The CDR3 nucleotides read TGTGCCAGCAGCTACACAGGGGGGGACGAGCAGTACTTC.

This clone was detected once. V and J are TRBV6-9 and TRBJ2-5; TRBD2 agrees at 14 bases. Germline V gene data show CDR1 as MNHGY and CDR2 as SVAAGI. The CDR3 loop spans 18 amino acids. J gave up 0 bases and V 2 bases, and 5 bases lay outside the gene matches. CDR3: CASSYTGTSGSYQETQYF. In nucleotides, the CDR3 is TGTGCCAGCAGTTATACAGGGACTAGCGGGAGTTACCAAGAGACCCAGTACTTC.

CDR3 DNA: TGCGCCAGCAGCCAAACATTGAACACTGAAGCTTTCTTT. Translation: CASSQTLNTEAFF. The V call is TRBV5-1, the J call TRBJ1-1; D is undetermined. The CDR3 length is 13 residues. V gave up 4 bases and J gave up 0 bases, with 7 bases separating them. The V gene's germline CDR1 is SGHRS and CDR2 YFSETQ.

The genes are TRBV9 and TRBJ2-1, with TRBD2 matching 10 bases. The CDR3 has 15 amino acids. J lost 5 bases, V lost 3 bases, and 5 bases had no gene match. CDR1 is SGDLS, CDR2 YYNGEE, per germline. CDR3: CASSETSGRDNEQFF. CDR3 sequence (DNA): TGTGCCAGCAGCGAGACGAGCGGGAGGGACAATGAGCAGTTCTTC.